The rows below give T cell receptor beta chains drawn from one sample of a study of Ad26.COV2.S vaccination and SARS-CoV-2 variants. Repertoires were generated with immunoSEQ multiplex PCR, while TCRdb's copy carries only in-frame clones and drops some. The sample shows roughly 500,000 clones, approximately 89% of them seen only once. Sequencing was performed on peripheral blood, taken in a trial of Ad26.COV2.S vaccine versus placebo. The receptor source for this set is a person between 18 and 60 years old who received the Ad26.COV2.S COVID-19 vaccine or a placebo. The CDR3 runs from the conserved cysteine through the conserved F or W. A D gene is named only where the DNA matches it firmly. Not every row has a clone size; where given, it reads once, few, many or a size class.

CDR3nt: TGTGCCAGCAGCCCGCGTGGGTTGAGGGATAATTCACCCCTCCACTTT
CDR3aa: CASSPRGLRDNSPLHF
v_gene: TRBV6-6
len: 16
abundance: .
j_gene: TRBJ1-6
d_gene: .

CDR3nt: TGTGCCAGCAGCTTGCGGGGAGGCCTCTACTATGGCTACACCTTC
CDR3aa: CASSLRGGLYYGYTF
v_gene: TRBV5-6
len: 15
abundance: .
j_gene: TRBJ1-2
d_gene: .

CDR3nt: TGTGCCACCAGCCCGCACTTGTCGGGGGGGTCCCGGCAGTTCTTC
CDR3aa: CATSPHLSGGSRQFF
v_gene: TRBV15
len: 15
abundance: few
j_gene: TRBJ2-1
d_gene: TRBD2

CDR3nt: TGTGCCAGCAGCTTTAGTCCCTCCGGGAACACTGAAGCTTTCTTT
CDR3aa: CASSFSPSGNTEAFF
v_gene: TRBV5-4
len: 15
abundance: .
j_gene: TRBJ1-1
d_gene: .

CDR3nt: TGTGCCAGCAGCCAAGCCGGGAATCGGGCCGGGGAGCTGTTTTTT
CDR3aa: CASSQAGNRAGELFF
v_gene: TRBV3-1/TRBV3-2
len: 15
abundance: .
j_gene: TRBJ2-2
d_gene: .

CDR3nt: TGCGCCAGCAGCTTGGGTGGGACTGTACAAGAGACCCAGTACTTC
CDR3aa: CASSLGGTVQETQYF
v_gene: TRBV5-1
len: 15
abundance: .
j_gene: TRBJ2-5
d_gene: .

CDR3nt: TGTGCCAGCAGTCGGGACAGGTTCGAGACCCAGTACTTC
CDR3aa: CASSRDRFETQYF
v_gene: TRBV12-3/TRBV12-4
len: 13
abundance: .
j_gene: TRBJ2-5
d_gene: TRBD1

CDR3nt: TGTGCCAGTAGTCCCCTCTCGGATATCAATTATGAAAAACTGTTTTTT
CDR3aa: CASSPLSDINYEKLFF
v_gene: TRBV19
len: 16
abundance: .
j_gene: TRBJ1-4
d_gene: .

CDR3nt: TGTGCCACCAGCAGCGGGGGGGCGGGAGAGACCCAGTACTTC
CDR3aa: CATSSGGAGETQYF
v_gene: TRBV15
len: 14
abundance: .
j_gene: TRBJ2-5
d_gene: TRBD2

CDR3nt: TGTGCCAGCAGCTTATTCCTAGCGGGGGCGCTGAACACCGGGGAGCTGTTTTTT
CDR3aa: CASSLFLAGALNTGELFF
v_gene: TRBV7-8
len: 18
abundance: once
j_gene: TRBJ2-2
d_gene: TRBD2

CDR3nt: TGTGCCAGCAGCCTGCGGGGATTCTCACCCCTCCACTTT
CDR3aa: CASSLRGFSPLHF
v_gene: TRBV3-1/TRBV3-2
len: 13
abundance: .
j_gene: TRBJ1-6
d_gene: .

CDR3nt: TGTGCCAGCCATGGGGGGGCGCTCAGCACCGGGGAGCTGTTTTTT
CDR3aa: CASHGGALSTGELFF
v_gene: TRBV9
len: 15
abundance: .
j_gene: TRBJ2-2
d_gene: .

CDR3nt: TGTGCCAGCAGCTTAGATCGTAATGAGCAGTTCTTC
CDR3aa: CASSLDRNEQFF
v_gene: TRBV11-2
len: 12
abundance: .
j_gene: TRBJ2-1
d_gene: .

CDR3nt: TGTGCCAGCAGATGGACGACCGGACAGGGGACCTATGGCTACACCTTC
CDR3aa: CASRWTTGQGTYGYTF
v_gene: TRBV7-2
len: 16
abundance: .
j_gene: TRBJ1-2
d_gene: TRBD1

CDR3nt: TGTGCCAGCAGTTTGTGGGACAGTGATAATTCACCCCTCCACTTT
CDR3aa: CASSLWDSDNSPLHF
v_gene: TRBV27
len: 15
abundance: .
j_gene: TRBJ1-6
d_gene: TRBD1

CDR3nt: TGTGCCAGCTCACCGCGGGCCGGATACGTCTACGAGCAGTACTTC
CDR3aa: CASSPRAGYVYEQYF
v_gene: TRBV18
len: 15
abundance: .
j_gene: TRBJ2-7
d_gene: .

CDR3nt: TGTGCCAGCAGTTACTCGGCCGGGGTGAGGAATGAGCAGTTCTTC
CDR3aa: CASSYSAGVRNEQFF
v_gene: TRBV6-5
len: 15
abundance: once
j_gene: TRBJ2-1
d_gene: .

CDR3nt: TGTGCCAGCAACCGGGGGATTGGAAACACCATATATTTT
CDR3aa: CASNRGIGNTIYF
v_gene: TRBV3-1/TRBV3-2
len: 13
abundance: many
j_gene: TRBJ1-3
d_gene: .

CDR3nt: TGTGCCAGCAGCTACCTAGAGGAACTAGCGGGGGACTCCTACAATGAGCAGTTCTTC
CDR3aa: CASSYLEELAGDSYNEQFF
v_gene: TRBV13
len: 19
abundance: .
j_gene: TRBJ2-1
d_gene: TRBD2

CDR3nt: TGTGCCAGCAGCTTGGAACATCTGGCGGAAGCTTTCTTT
CDR3aa: CASSLEHLAEAFF
v_gene: TRBV5-6
len: 13
abundance: .
j_gene: TRBJ1-1
d_gene: .

CDR3nt: TGTGCCAGCAGCTTAAGCGGACCCCGGTTCTTC
CDR3aa: CASSLSGPRFF
v_gene: TRBV11-3
len: 11
abundance: .
j_gene: TRBJ2-1
d_gene: .

CDR3nt: TGCAGCGTTGACTGGAGGGGCTACACCTTC
CDR3aa: CSVDWRGYTF
v_gene: TRBV29-1
len: 10
abundance: .
j_gene: TRBJ1-2
d_gene: .

CDR3nt: TGTGCCAGCAGCATGACTAGCGGGCACACAGATACGCAGTATTTT
CDR3aa: CASSMTSGHTDTQYF
v_gene: TRBV7-2
len: 15
abundance: .
j_gene: TRBJ2-3
d_gene: TRBD2

CDR3nt: TGTGCCAGCGGATCAACCCCGGGAAACACCATATATTTT
CDR3aa: CASGSTPGNTIYF
v_gene: TRBV7-2
len: 13
abundance: .
j_gene: TRBJ1-3
d_gene: .

CDR3nt: TGTGCCAGCAGTTACTCACGGGGTCCTCAGCCCCAGCATTTT
CDR3aa: CASSYSRGPQPQHF
v_gene: TRBV6-2/TRBV6-3
len: 14
abundance: .
j_gene: TRBJ1-5
d_gene: .

CDR3nt: TGTGCCACTGGGACAGGGAGAGGTTACGAGCAGTACTTC
CDR3aa: CATGTGRGYEQYF
v_gene: TRBV10-3
len: 13
abundance: .
j_gene: TRBJ2-7
d_gene: TRBD1

CDR3nt: TGTGCCAGCAGTGACCGAGGGGATAATTCACCCCTCCACTTT
CDR3aa: CASSDRGDNSPLHF
v_gene: TRBV6-1
len: 14
abundance: .
j_gene: TRBJ1-6
d_gene: .

CDR3nt: TGTGCTAGTGGTTTGGTTAACGGCGACAGCTCTGGGGCCAACGTCCTGACTTTC
CDR3aa: CASGLVNGDSSGANVLTF
v_gene: TRBV12-5
len: 18
abundance: .
j_gene: TRBJ2-6
d_gene: .

CDR3nt: TGTGCCACCAGCAGAGGGGGGATAGGCGGTGAAGCTTTCTTT
CDR3aa: CATSRGGIGGEAFF
v_gene: TRBV15
len: 14
abundance: .
j_gene: TRBJ1-1
d_gene: .

CDR3nt: TGCGCCAGCAGTCCTGGGCTACGGGACACGACCTACGAGCAGTACTTC
CDR3aa: CASSPGLRDTTYEQYF
v_gene: TRBV5-1
len: 16
abundance: few
j_gene: TRBJ2-7
d_gene: .

CDR3nt: TGTGCCAGCAGCTTAGTAGCGGCCTTCACAGATACGCAGTATTTT
CDR3aa: CASSLVAAFTDTQYF
v_gene: TRBV7-8
len: 15
abundance: .
j_gene: TRBJ2-3
d_gene: .

CDR3nt: TGCGCCAGCAGCTTCTTACCCGGGGAGACAGATACGCAGTATTTT
CDR3aa: CASSFLPGETDTQYF
v_gene: TRBV5-1
len: 15
abundance: .
j_gene: TRBJ2-3
d_gene: .

CDR3nt: TGTGCCACCAGCAGAGGCGGCACGACCTACGAGCAGTACTTC
CDR3aa: CATSRGGTTYEQYF
v_gene: TRBV15
len: 14
abundance: .
j_gene: TRBJ2-7
d_gene: .

CDR3nt: TGTGCCAGCTCACCACCACATACCGTGGGGGCCCAGCATTTT
CDR3aa: CASSPPHTVGAQHF
v_gene: TRBV18
len: 14
abundance: .
j_gene: TRBJ1-5
d_gene: .

CDR3nt: TGCGCCAGCAGCCGCATACTCGGGACAGGGGCGTCGGCTTTCTTT
CDR3aa: CASSRILGTGASAFF
v_gene: TRBV4-3
len: 15
abundance: .
j_gene: TRBJ1-1
d_gene: TRBD1

CDR3nt: TGTGCCAGCAGCCTAACCTGGCCGATCTATGGAGGCTACACCTTC
CDR3aa: CASSLTWPIYGGYTF
v_gene: TRBV28
len: 15
abundance: .
j_gene: TRBJ1-2
d_gene: .

CDR3nt: TGTGCCAGCAGTTCCCTCCGGACAGTTTACGAGCAGTACTTC
CDR3aa: CASSSLRTVYEQYF
v_gene: TRBV6-5
len: 14
abundance: .
j_gene: TRBJ2-7
d_gene: .

CDR3nt: TGTGCCAGCACATCGAACACCGGGGAGCTGTTTTTT
CDR3aa: CASTSNTGELFF
v_gene: TRBV6-5
len: 12
abundance: .
j_gene: TRBJ2-2
d_gene: .

CDR3nt: TGTGCCAGCAGGGATCACGGGAACACCGGGGAGCTGTTTTTT
CDR3aa: CASRDHGNTGELFF
v_gene: TRBV2
len: 14
abundance: .
j_gene: TRBJ2-2
d_gene: .

CDR3nt: TGTGCCAGCTCACCAAGACGCCTCGGGAACACTGAAGCTTTCTTT
CDR3aa: CASSPRRLGNTEAFF
v_gene: TRBV18
len: 15
abundance: .
j_gene: TRBJ1-1
d_gene: .

CDR3nt: TGTGCCAGCTCACCATCTGTCTCATACTATGGCTACACCTTC
CDR3aa: CASSPSVSYYGYTF
v_gene: TRBV18
len: 14
abundance: once
j_gene: TRBJ1-2
d_gene: .

CDR3nt: TGTGCCAGCAGTGGGATAAGAAGGAACACCGGGGAGCTGTTTTTT
CDR3aa: CASSGIRRNTGELFF
v_gene: TRBV25-1
len: 15
abundance: .
j_gene: TRBJ2-2
d_gene: .

CDR3nt: TGTGCCAGCAGCGACATCTCTGGAAACACCATATATTTT
CDR3aa: CASSDISGNTIYF
v_gene: TRBV5-6
len: 13
abundance: .
j_gene: TRBJ1-3
d_gene: .

CDR3nt: TGTGCCAGCAGTTTAGTTGGGTATGGCTACACCTTC
CDR3aa: CASSLVGYGYTF
v_gene: TRBV12-3/TRBV12-4
len: 12
abundance: few
j_gene: TRBJ1-2
d_gene: .

CDR3nt: TGTGCCAGCAGCCCCGCGCCCGCAGGGCCCAACGAGCAGTACTTC
CDR3aa: CASSPAPAGPNEQYF
v_gene: TRBV6-2/TRBV6-3
len: 15
abundance: .
j_gene: TRBJ2-7
d_gene: .